Below, 32 T cell receptor beta chains from the same sample are listed, as sequenced in a study of blood T cell repertoires in COVID-19. The repertoire was sequenced with immunoSEQ multiplex PCR; TCRdb's copy has only in-frame clones and lacks some. Found here are roughly 68,000 clones, around 90% of them singletons; the top ten hold less than 55%. The specimen was peripheral blood. The receptors stem from a woman aged 55-75 years with COVID-19, enrolled during active disease.

The CDR3 loop is CASSTGYTQYF. CDR3 sequence (DNA): TGTGCCAGCAGCACAGGGTATACGCAGTATTTT. The chain recombines TRBV2 with TRBJ2-3, with TRBD1 as a possible D gene (6 bases). The germline gives CDR1 SNHLY, CDR2 FYNNEI. The CDR3 length is 11 residues. Trimming removed 6 bases at V and 7 bases at J, with 8 bases between.

The CDR3 protein is CASSRRDRGYGEAQYF. The CDR3 coding sequence is TGTGCCAGCAGCCGTAGGGACAGGGGCTACGGCGAGGCCCAGTACTTC. This chain uses TRBV7-8 with TRBJ2-5; 10 bases fit TRBD1. Germline trimming cut 5 bases from V and 9 bases from J; bases unmatched to any gene: 15. The CDR3 runs to 16 residues. The germline V gene encodes CDR1 SGHVS and CDR2 FQNEAQ.

The rearrangement uses TRBV7-2 and TRBJ2-2; D is perhaps TRBD2 (5 bases). V lost 5 bases, J lost 6 bases, and 13 bases lay in between. This CDR3 has 14 residues. Germline CDR1 SGHTA, CDR2 FQGNSA. In nucleotides, the CDR3 is TGTGCCAGCAGCGACGGGTCGCGGGCCGGGGAGCTGTTTTTT. Encoded protein: CASSDGSRAGELFF.

The chain recombines TRBV27 with TRBJ2-5; a weak D match, TRBD1 (6 bases). CDR3 length: 15 residues. Germline assignment: CDR1 MNHEY and CDR2 SMNVEV (reference sequence). The V gene lost 3 bases and the J gene lost 5 bases, with 16 bases spanning the gap. The CDR3 here is CASSLGAWGGETQYF. The CDR3 DNA is TGTGCCAGCAGTTTGGGGGCCTGGGGTGGGGAGACCCAGTACTTC.

The chain uses TRBV10-3 and TRBJ1-2; 9 bases are a match to TRBD1. There are 14 residues in the CDR3. The germline gives CDR1 ENHRY, CDR2 SYGVKD. Trimming took 2 bases from V and 5 from J; bases not matched to a gene: 3. The CDR3 reads CAISEGQGFYGYTF. DNA for the CDR3: TGTGCCATCAGTGAGGGACAGGGGTTTTATGGCTACACCTTC.

This chain uses TRBV14 with TRBJ2-7, with 7 bases fitting TRBD2. CDR1 and CDR2 (germline): SGHDN, FVKESK. CDR3 length equals 17 residues. J gave up 1 base and V 1 base, and 10 bases lay outside the gene matches. CDR3 in DNA: TGTGCCAGCAGCCAAGGGGTCCTAGCGGACTCGTCCTACGAGCAGTACTTC. Protein: CASSQGVLADSSYEQYF.

This chain joins TRBV15 and TRBJ2-3, with 7 bases fitting TRBD2. CDR1 is LNHNV and CDR2 is YYDKDF in the germline V gene (reference sequence). The CDR3 extends over 16 amino acids. The junction had 10 bases not matched to a gene; V was cut back by 1 base and J by 6 bases. CDR3 coding DNA: TGTGCCACCAGCAGAGGGGAGGGCGGGAGAAGTGATACGCAGTATTTT. Its translation: CATSRGEGGRSDTQYF.

The chain combines TRBV6-5 with TRBJ2-7, with 8 bases fitting TRBD1. V gave up 2 bases and J gave up 4 bases; unmatched junction bases: 10. The CDR3 spans 16 residues. Germline V CDR1 and CDR2: MNHEY, SVGAGI. CDR3 sequence reads: CASSYDGQGGTYEQYF. Written as DNA, the CDR3 is TGTGCCAGCAGTTACGATGGACAGGGCGGGACGTACGAGCAGTACTTC.

V is TRBV20-1 and J is TRBJ1-6, with TRBD1 identical over 7 bases. Germline assignment: CDR1 DFQATT and CDR2 SNEGSKA (reference sequence). This CDR3 spans 13 amino acids. V dropped 3 bases and J dropped 8; count of bases not matched to a gene: 4. CDR3 in amino acids: CSASRDRDSPLHF. DNA for the CDR3: TGCAGTGCTAGTAGGGACAGAGATTCACCCCTCCACTTT.

The chain carries TRBV6-5 and TRBJ1-2, with 11 bases fitting TRBD1. Germline V CDR1 and CDR2: MNHEY, SVGAGI. V trimming: 4 bases; J trimming: 0 bases; junction bases outside the gene matches: 4. The CDR3 extends over 16 amino acids. CDR3 sequence (DNA): TGTGCCAGCAGTTCCCCGGGACAGGGGGCTAACTATGGCTACACCTTC. Its translation: CASSSPGQGANYGYTF.

In DNA, the CDR3 is TGTGCCAGCAGCCCGCGACCGCAACTAGCGGGAGGGACCGGGGAGCTGTTTTTT. Translated: CASSPRPQLAGGTGELFF. V gene TRBV7-2 combines with J gene TRBJ2-2; 13 nucleotides match TRBD2. V was pared by 5 bases and J by 5 bases, with 11 bases of the junction left unmatched. Per germline, CDR1 SGHTA and CDR2 FQGNSA. The CDR3 length is 18 residues.

This chain joins TRBV7-2 and TRBJ2-3, with 13 bases lining up with TRBD2. The CDR3 contains 16 residues. The V gene end was trimmed by 5 bases and the J gene end by 5 bases; junction bases not matched to a gene: 7. Germline CDR1 and CDR2: SGHTA and FQGNSA. The CDR3 sequence: CASSPRTSGGIDTQYF. The CDR3 DNA follows: TGTGCCAGCAGCCCGAGGACTAGCGGGGGTATAGATACGCAGTATTTT.

This sequence joins TRBV14 and TRBJ2-3; TRBD2 aligns across 10 bases. Germline V gives CDR1 SGHDN, CDR2 FVKESK. CDR3 length: 19 amino acids. J lost 6 bases, V lost 4 bases, and 19 bases had no gene match. CDR3 loop: CASSRIIAGGPAFLDTQYF. The CDR3, as DNA: TGTGCCAGCAGCCGGATCATAGCGGGAGGCCCCGCCTTCTTGGATACGCAGTATTTT.

V gene TRBV7-2 combines with J gene TRBJ1-2, with D possibly TRBD1 on 6 matching bases. Germline CDR1 and CDR2: SGHTA and FQGNSA. This CDR3 spans 14 amino acids. V was cut by 4 bases and J by 8 bases, with 17 bases left in between. In nucleotides, the CDR3 is TGTGCCAGCAGCTCCGGACAGCCCGGCGGGGGCTACACCTTC. This encodes CASSSGQPGGGYTF.

The J gene is TRBJ1-2, the V gene TRBV20-1; 7 bases line up with TRBD1. V lost 6 bases to trimming and J lost 0 bases; unmatched junction nucleotides: 13. The CDR3 runs 16 residues. Germline V gives CDR1 DFQATT, CDR2 SNEGSKA (reference sequence). The CDR3, as DNA: TGCAGTGCCAGTGGGGCCACAGGGGCCGCTAACTATGGCTACACCTTC. This encodes CSASGATGAANYGYTF.

The genes are TRBV24-1 and TRBJ1-2; the D is unclear. Germline CDR1 KGHDR, CDR2 SFDVKD. This CDR3 contains 14 residues. V gave up 1 base and J gave up 4 bases, with 9 bases separating them. Written as DNA, the CDR3 is TGTGCCACCAGTGATTTTACAGCACCCTATGGCTACACCTTC. Residues: CATSDFTAPYGYTF.

This clone was recorded once. This chain joins TRBV7-8 and TRBJ1-4; D call uncertain. This CDR3 is built from 14 residues. Looked up from germline, CDR1 is SGHVS and CDR2 is FQNEAQ. V dropped 3 bases and J dropped 8 bases, with 13 bases sitting between them. The CDR3 region has the DNA TGTGCCAGCAGCTTTGGAGGTGGTGAGGAAAAACTGTTTTTT. It encodes CASSFGGGEEKLFF.

The rearrangement joins TRBV16 to TRBJ1-1, with 7 bases lining up with TRBD1. Unmatched junction bases numbered 5, after V lost 0 bases and J lost 4 bases. Germline-derived CDR1 and CDR2 are KGHSY and FQNENV. The CDR3 runs to 15 residues. This CDR3 is CASSQSAGGSTEAFF. In DNA form, the CDR3 reads TGTGCCAGCAGCCAATCTGCAGGGGGAAGCACTGAAGCTTTCTTT.

This chain connects TRBV27 to TRBJ2-3; 8 bases are shared with TRBD1. CDR1 is MNHEY, CDR2 SMNVEV, per germline (reference sequence). Losses at the gene ends were 5 bases for V and 4 bases for J; bases not matched to a gene: 11. The CDR3 length is 16 residues. This CDR3 reads CASSIGTGLISDTQYF. The CDR3 coding sequence is TGTGCCAGCAGTATCGGGACAGGTTTAATATCAGATACGCAGTATTTT.

The chain combines TRBV30 with TRBJ1-6, with D maybe TRBD1 (5 bases). The CDR3 totals 16 residues. Deletions cut 2 bases from V and 3 bases from J, with 14 bases between. CDR1 is GTSNPN and CDR2 is SVGIG in the germline V gene (reference sequence). CDR3 DNA: TGTGCCTGGAGTTTAGGCAGGGCAAACTATAATTCACCCCTCCACTTT. Translated: CAWSLGRANYNSPLHF.

The chain joins TRBV19 to TRBJ2-5; unclear D gene. The CDR3 has 18 amino acids. Germline V gene lookup returns CDR1 LNHDA and CDR2 SQIVND (reference sequence). V was clipped by 3 bases and J by 5 bases, with 25 bases between them. CDR3: CASSIQLSIGPVSETQYF. The CDR3, as DNA: TGTGCCAGTAGTATTCAACTATCCATAGGTCCCGTAAGTGAGACCCAGTACTTC.

This chain links TRBV28 with TRBJ2-5; 9 bases fit TRBD2. The junction had 9 bases not matched to a gene; V was cut back by 5 bases and J by 5 bases. Germline CDR1 reads MDHEN; CDR2 reads SYDVKM. The length of the CDR3 is 15 residues. The CDR3 nucleotides are TGTGCCAGCAGTCTTGGGCGGGAGGGCCGTGAGACCCAGTACTTC. As protein: CASSLGREGRETQYF. Full variable domain (rest looked up from reference TRBV28 and TRBJ2-5): DVKVTQSSRYLVKRTGEKVFLECVQDMDHENMFWYRQDPGLGLRLIYFSYDVKMKEKGDIPEGYSVSREKKERFSLILESASTNQTSMYLCASSLGREGRETQYFGPGTRLLVL.

The chain joins TRBV21-1 to TRBJ1-1. TRBV21-1 is annotated as a pseudogene. There are 15 residues in the CDR3. DNA of the CDR3: TGTGCCAGCAGAGACTACCGGGCGGCGAACACTGAAGCTTTCTTT. It encodes CASRDYRAANTEAFF.

The CDR3 nucleotides are TGTGCCAGCAGTGGGTTCGAGGGCACTGAAGCTTTCTTT. This encodes CASSGFEGTEAFF. The chain has TRBV2 and TRBJ1-1; D remains ambiguous. Trimming shortened V by 4 bases and J by 4 bases, and 10 bases separated the two germline ends. Germline V gene sequence: CDR1 SNHLY, CDR2 FYNNEI. The CDR3 runs to 13 residues.

The chain has TRBV7-2 and TRBJ2-7, with D possibly being TRBD2 (6 bases). V was pared by 7 bases and J by 6 bases, with 22 bases between. The CDR3 covers 15 residues. In germline, CDR1 is SGHTA, CDR2 FQGNSA. The CDR3 nucleotides read TGTGCCAGCACCCCGGGGGAGGTTGGGGGGAGCGAGCAGTACTTC. Translating gives CASTPGEVGGSEQYF.

The chain is built from TRBV6-2 or TRBV6-3 and TRBJ2-4; a weak D match, TRBD1 (7 bases). The V gene's germline CDR1 is MNHEY and CDR2 SVGEGT. The CDR3 is 18 amino acids. V dropped 6 bases and J dropped 0 bases, with 21 bases sitting between them. This CDR3 is CASSPTSSGGLAKNIQYF. In DNA form, the CDR3 reads TGTGCCAGCAGCCCTACAAGCTCAGGGGGACTAGCCAAAAACATTCAGTACTTC.

The chain carries TRBV7-2 and TRBJ2-2; D ambiguous. Germline V CDR1 and CDR2: SGHTA, FQGNSA. Deletions cut 1 base from V and 4 bases from J, with 7 bases between. CDR3 length equals 14 residues. The CDR3: CASSLELFTGELFF. The DNA of the CDR3 is TGTGCCAGCAGCTTAGAACTTTTCACCGGGGAGCTGTTTTTT.

The chain carries TRBV5-1 and TRBJ1-5; D might be TRBD1 (6 bases). This CDR3 has 15 residues. Between the trimmed V and J ends, which lost 4 bases and 4 bases, there was a span of 15 bases. The V gene's germline CDR1 is SGHRS and CDR2 YFSETQ. CDR3 in amino acids: CASSREGDPNQPQHF. CDR3 DNA sequence: TGCGCCAGCAGCCGGGAGGGGGACCCGAATCAGCCCCAGCATTTT.

The gene calls are TRBV7-2 and TRBJ1-6; tentative D call: TRBD1 (5 bases). With 2 bases removed from V and 10 bases from J, the gap between germline ends came to 15 bases. CDR1 is SGHTA, CDR2 FQGNSA, per germline. The CDR3 spans 15 residues. The CDR3 bases are TGTGCCAGCAGCTTAAGCACAGGAGATCGATCACCCCTCCACTTT. It specifies CASSLSTGDRSPLHF.

V usage is TRBV6-5 and J usage is TRBJ1-1; 7 nucleotides match TRBD1. The CDR3 consists of 12 residues. V lost 4 bases, J lost 8 bases, and 4 bases stayed unmatched. Per the germline V gene, CDR1 is MNHEY and CDR2 is SVGAGI. The CDR3 sequence: CASSFTTGEAFF. The CDR3 nucleotides read TGTGCCAGCAGTTTCACGACAGGGGAAGCTTTCTTT.

The chain uses TRBV28 and TRBJ2-5, with 7 bases that match TRBD1. Losses at the gene ends were 6 bases for V and 2 bases for J; bases not matched to a gene: 6. Germline CDR1 and CDR2: MDHEN and SYDVKM. The CDR3 extends over 14 amino acids. CDR3: CASSTGQEQETQYF. Here the CDR3 DNA reads TGTGCCAGCAGCACCGGACAGGAACAAGAGACCCAGTACTTC.

This clone showed up just once. The rearrangement links TRBV6-5 to TRBJ1-1, with TRBD1 matching 7 bases. Per germline, CDR1 MNHEY and CDR2 SVGAGI. CDR3 length: 15 amino acids. Trimming at V came to 8 bases and at J to 2 bases, leaving 11 bases not matched to a gene. The CDR3 DNA reads TGTGCCAGCTGGGCCCAGACAGGGTACAACACTGAAGCTTTCTTT. The encoded protein is CASWAQTGYNTEAFF.